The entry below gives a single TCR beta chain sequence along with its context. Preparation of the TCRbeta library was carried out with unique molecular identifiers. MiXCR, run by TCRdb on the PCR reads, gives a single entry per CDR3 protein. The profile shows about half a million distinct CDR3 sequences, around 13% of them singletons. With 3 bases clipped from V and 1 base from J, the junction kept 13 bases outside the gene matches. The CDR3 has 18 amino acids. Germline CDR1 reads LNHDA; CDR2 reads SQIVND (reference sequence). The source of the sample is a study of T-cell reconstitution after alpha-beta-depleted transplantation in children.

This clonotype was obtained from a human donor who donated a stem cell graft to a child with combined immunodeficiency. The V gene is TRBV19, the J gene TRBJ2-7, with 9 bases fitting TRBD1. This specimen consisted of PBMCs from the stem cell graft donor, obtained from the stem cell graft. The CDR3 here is CASSIRTGVRVGSYEQYF. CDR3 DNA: TGTGCCAGTAGTATTAGGACAGGGGTCCGAGTTGGGTCCTACGAGCAGTACTTC.